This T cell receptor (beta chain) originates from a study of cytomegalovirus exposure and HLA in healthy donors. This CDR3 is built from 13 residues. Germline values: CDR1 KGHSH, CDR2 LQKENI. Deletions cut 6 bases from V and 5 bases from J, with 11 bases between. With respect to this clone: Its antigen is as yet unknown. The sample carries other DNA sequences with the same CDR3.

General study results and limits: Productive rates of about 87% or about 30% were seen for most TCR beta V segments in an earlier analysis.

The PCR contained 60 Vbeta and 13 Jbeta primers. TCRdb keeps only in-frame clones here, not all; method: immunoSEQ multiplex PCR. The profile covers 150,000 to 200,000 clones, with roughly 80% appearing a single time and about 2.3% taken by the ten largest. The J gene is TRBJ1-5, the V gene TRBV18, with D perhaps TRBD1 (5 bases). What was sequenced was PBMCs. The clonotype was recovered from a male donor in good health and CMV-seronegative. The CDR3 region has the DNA TGTGCCAGCTCGCAGGGTAGGGATCAGCCCCAGCATTTT. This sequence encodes CASSQGRDQPQHF.